A selection of T cell receptor beta chains follows, all from one sample in a study of radiotherapy plus CTLA-4 blockade in lung cancer. Produced via immunoSEQ multiplex PCR; TCRdb's table is partial and in-frame only. The sample yields around 40,000 clones, around 85% seen once. This specimen was peripheral blood, taken from a patient treated with radiotherapy plus ipilimumab. These receptors came from a human donor with non-small cell lung cancer who had stable disease on radiotherapy plus ipilimumab. The CDR3 runs from the conserved cysteine through the conserved F or W. A D gene is named only where the DNA matches it firmly. Only part of the rows carry a size: once, few, many, or a class if the clone is expanded.

.	TRBJ2-7	TRBV4-2	TRBD2	CASSQPSGRAYEQYF	TGTGCCAGCAGCCAACCTAGCGGGAGGGCCTACGAGCAGTACTTC
.	TRBJ2-2	TRBV27	TRBD1	CASSPDSIRGLSGELFF	TGTGCCAGCAGTCCAGATTCCATCAGGGGGCTTAGCGGGGAGCTGTTTTTT
medium-sized	TRBJ2-7	TRBV28	.	CASSLGAVYEQYF	TGTGCCAGCAGTTTGGGGGCGGTCTACGAGCAGTACTTC
.	TRBJ2-2	TRBV7-3	.	CASSLTGIVEGELFF	TGTGCCAGCAGCTTAACCGGGATTGTAGAGGGGGAGCTGTTTTTT
.	TRBJ2-1	TRBV19	.	CASSIRRDGNEQFF	TGTGCCAGTAGTATCAGGCGGGACGGCAATGAGCAGTTCTTC
once	TRBJ2-1	TRBV7-2	.	CASSIESGRSYNEQFF	TGTGCCAGCAGCATTGAAAGCGGACGCTCCTACAATGAGCAGTTCTTC
.	TRBJ2-3	TRBV9	.	CASSVASGDTQYF	TGTGCCAGCAGCGTAGCGTCCGGGGATACGCAGTATTTT
.	TRBJ1-2	TRBV4-3	.	CASSQAPRGYGYTF	TGCGCCAGCAGCCAAGCCCCAAGGGGTTATGGCTACACCTTC
.	TRBJ2-5	TRBV9	.	CASSVGPQETQYF	TGTGCCAGCAGCGTAGGGCCCCAAGAGACCCAGTACTTC
few	TRBJ2-7	TRBV11-2	.	CASSPRGSYEQYF	TGTGCCAGCAGCCCTAGGGGATCCTACGAGCAGTACTTC
.	TRBJ2-7	TRBV7-2	.	CASSRRDSLPHEQYF	TGTGCCAGCAGCCGTCGGGACTCACTTCCCCACGAGCAGTACTTC
few	TRBJ1-1	TRBV7-2	.	CASSIQVNTEAFF	TGTGCCAGCAGCATACAGGTGAACACTGAAGCTTTCTTT
.	TRBJ1-4	TRBV9	TRBD1	CASSSRTGEGEKLFF	TGTGCCAGCAGCTCACGGACAGGCGAGGGTGAAAAACTGTTTTTT
.	TRBJ2-3	TRBV18	.	CATRWGGTDTQYF	TGTGCCACCCGGTGGGGAGGCACAGATACGCAGTATTTT
once	TRBJ2-7	TRBV28	TRBD1	CASSTLTGIYEQYF	TGTGCCAGCAGTACATTGACAGGGATCTACGAGCAGTACTTC
once	TRBJ1-3	TRBV7-9	TRBD1	CASSLASLPGGGNTIYF	TGTGCCAGCAGCCTCGCATCGCTTCCAGGGGGAGGAAACACCATATATTTT
.	TRBJ2-2	TRBV7-6	.	CASSLGQGLTTGELFF	TGTGCCAGCAGCTTAGGTCAGGGGCTAACCACCGGGGAGCTGTTTTTT
.	TRBJ2-7	TRBV7-2	.	CASSLASQGGSYEQYF	TGTGCCAGCAGCTTAGCGTCTCAGGGAGGCTCCTACGAGCAGTACTTC
few	TRBJ2-5	TRBV7-7	.	CASSRGQSYQETQYF	TGTGCCAGCAGCAGAGGACAGTCGTACCAAGAGACCCAGTACTTC
.	TRBJ2-7	TRBV7-6	TRBD1	CASSLAGTGLSYEQYF	TGTGCCAGCAGCTTGGCCGGGACAGGACTCTCCTACGAGCAGTACTTC
.	TRBJ2-7	TRBV7-8	TRBD2	CASSLALLAGEDEQYF	TGTGCCAGCAGCTTAGCGTTACTAGCGGGAGAGGACGAGCAGTACTTC
.	TRBJ1-3	TRBV7-3	.	CASSPQGSPGNTIYF	TGTGCCAGCAGCCCCCAGGGGTCCCCTGGAAACACCATATATTTT
.	TRBJ2-7	TRBV5-4	.	CASSLESSVYEQYF	TGTGCCAGCAGCTTGGAGTCTAGCGTATACGAGCAGTACTTC
.	TRBJ2-7	TRBV4-3	.	CASSQDPQGIGYEQYF	TGCGCCAGCAGCCAAGACCCCCAGGGGATAGGCTACGAGCAGTACTTC
.	TRBJ2-1	TRBV7-9	TRBD2	CASSALGTSGRGNEQFF	TGTGCCAGCAGCGCCCTCGGGACTAGCGGGAGAGGCAATGAGCAGTTCTTC
once	TRBJ1-1	TRBV29-1	.	CSASQGANTEAFF	TGCAGCGCCTCACAGGGAGCGAACACTGAAGCTTTCTTT
.	TRBJ2-5	TRBV18	.	CASSPRGHDFQETQYF	TGTGCCAGCTCACCAAGGGGACACGACTTCCAAGAGACCCAGTACTTC
.	TRBJ1-1	TRBV6-6	TRBD1	CASSYEGAGNTEAFF	TGTGCCAGCAGTTACGAGGGGGCTGGGAACACTGAAGCTTTCTTT
.	TRBJ1-5	TRBV5-1	.	CASSLRQGGQPQHF	TGCGCCAGCAGCTTGAGGCAGGGTGGGCAGCCCCAGCATTTT
.	TRBJ2-1	TRBV9	TRBD2	CASKTSGSHEQFF	TGTGCCAGCAAAACTAGCGGGAGCCATGAGCAGTTCTTC
.	TRBJ2-2	TRBV15	TRBD2	CATSRDLGGGGGELFF	TGTGCCACCAGCAGAGATCTAGGCGGGGGTGGCGGGGAGCTGTTTTTT
.	TRBJ2-7	TRBV1	.	CTSSPGAATYEQYF	TGCACCAGCAGCCCGGGAGCAGCCACCTACGAGCAGTACTTC
.	TRBJ2-2	TRBV9	TRBD2	CASSESGSWTGELFF	TGTGCCAGCAGCGAAAGCGGGAGTTGGACCGGGGAGCTGTTTTTT
.	TRBJ2-7	TRBV7-9	TRBD2	CASSLIAGGEQYF	TGTGCCAGCAGCTTAATAGCGGGAGGCGAGCAGTACTTC
.	TRBJ2-3	TRBV29-1	.	CSVEVRNTDTQYF	TGCAGCGTTGAAGTGAGGAACACAGATACGCAGTATTTT
.	TRBJ2-1	TRBV4-2	.	CASSQDGADRTYNEQFF	TGTGCCAGCAGCCAAGACGGAGCTGACAGGACCTACAATGAGCAGTTCTTC
.	TRBJ2-1	TRBV9	TRBD1	CASSAATRDRGGREQFF	TGTGCCAGCAGCGCCGCCACCCGGGACAGGGGAGGACGTGAGCAGTTCTTC
.	TRBJ1-5	TRBV4-3	.	CASSHRTGYNQPQHF	TGCGCCAGCAGCCACAGAACAGGGTACAATCAGCCCCAGCATTTT
once	TRBJ2-7	TRBV9	.	CASSVRGGYEQYF	TGTGCCAGCAGCGTCCGAGGGGGCTACGAGCAGTACTTC
.	TRBJ2-2	TRBV7-2	TRBD2	CASSLVGLAGLGGELFF	TGTGCCAGCAGCTTAGTCGGACTAGCGGGTTTGGGCGGGGAGCTGTTTTTT
.	TRBJ2-5	TRBV25-1	TRBD1	CASSEGAGGETQYF	TGTGCCAGCAGTGAAGGGGCAGGGGGCGAGACCCAGTACTTC
.	TRBJ1-3	TRBV2	.	CASSVLGRAGVNTIYF	TGTGCCAGCAGTGTACTGGGGCGGGCAGGGGTCAACACCATATATTTT